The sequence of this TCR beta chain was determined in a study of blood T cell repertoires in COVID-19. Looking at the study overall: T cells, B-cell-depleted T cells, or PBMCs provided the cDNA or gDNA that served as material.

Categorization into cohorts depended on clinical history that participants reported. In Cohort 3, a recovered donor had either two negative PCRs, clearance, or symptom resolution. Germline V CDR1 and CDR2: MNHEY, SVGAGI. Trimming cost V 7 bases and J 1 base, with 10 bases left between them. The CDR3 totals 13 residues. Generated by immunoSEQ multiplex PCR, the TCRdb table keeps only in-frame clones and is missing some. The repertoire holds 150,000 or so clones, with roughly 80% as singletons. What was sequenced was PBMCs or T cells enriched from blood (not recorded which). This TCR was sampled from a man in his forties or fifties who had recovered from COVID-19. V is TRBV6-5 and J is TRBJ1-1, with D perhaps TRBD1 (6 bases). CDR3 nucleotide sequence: TGTGCCAGCATTAAACAGGGGAACACTGAAGCTTTCTTT. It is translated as CASIKQGNTEAFF.